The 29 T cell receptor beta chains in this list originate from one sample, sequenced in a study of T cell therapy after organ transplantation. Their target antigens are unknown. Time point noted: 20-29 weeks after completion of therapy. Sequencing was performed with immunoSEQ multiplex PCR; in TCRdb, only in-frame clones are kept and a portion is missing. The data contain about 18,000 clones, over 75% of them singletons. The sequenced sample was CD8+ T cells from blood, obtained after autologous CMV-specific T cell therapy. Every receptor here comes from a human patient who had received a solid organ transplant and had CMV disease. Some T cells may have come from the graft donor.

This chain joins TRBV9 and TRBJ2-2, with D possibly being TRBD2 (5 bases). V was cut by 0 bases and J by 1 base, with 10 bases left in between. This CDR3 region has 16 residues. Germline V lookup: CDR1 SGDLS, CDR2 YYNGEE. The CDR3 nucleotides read TGTGCCAGCAGCGTAGGATTACGGGGGAACACCGGGGAGCTGTTTTTT. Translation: CASSVGLRGNTGELFF.

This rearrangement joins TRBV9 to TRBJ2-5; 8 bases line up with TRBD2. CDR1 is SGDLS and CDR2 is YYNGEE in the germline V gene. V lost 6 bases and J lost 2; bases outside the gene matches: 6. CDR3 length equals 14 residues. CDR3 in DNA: TGTGCCAGCAACCTCGGGAGGGGGCAAGAGACCCAGTACTTC. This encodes CASNLGRGQETQYF. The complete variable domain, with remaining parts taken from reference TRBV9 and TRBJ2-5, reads DSGVTQTPKHLITATGQRVTLRCSPRSGDLSVYWYQQSLDQGLQFLIQYYNGEERAKGNILERFSAQQFPDLHSELNLSSLELGDSALYFCASNLGRGQETQYFGPGTRLLVL.

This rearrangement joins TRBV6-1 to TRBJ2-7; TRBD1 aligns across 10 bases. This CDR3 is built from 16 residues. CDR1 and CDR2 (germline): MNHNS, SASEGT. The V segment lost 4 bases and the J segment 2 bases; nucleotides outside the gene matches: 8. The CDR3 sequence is CASSGQGQGRTYEQYF. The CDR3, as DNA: TGTGCCAGCAGTGGTCAGGGACAGGGGCGAACCTACGAGCAGTACTTC.

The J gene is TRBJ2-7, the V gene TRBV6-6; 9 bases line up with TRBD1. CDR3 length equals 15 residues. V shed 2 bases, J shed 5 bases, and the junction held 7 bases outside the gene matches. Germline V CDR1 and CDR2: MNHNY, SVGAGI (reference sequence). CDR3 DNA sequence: TGTGCCAGCAGTTACACAGGACAGGGGCTCGACGAGCAGTACTTC. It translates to CASSYTGQGLDEQYF.

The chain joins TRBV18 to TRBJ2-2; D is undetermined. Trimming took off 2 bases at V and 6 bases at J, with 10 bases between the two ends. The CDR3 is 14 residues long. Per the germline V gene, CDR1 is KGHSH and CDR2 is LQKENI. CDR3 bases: TGTGCCAGCTCACCAGGGGTTGAGCCCGGGGAGCTGTTTTTT. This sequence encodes CASSPGVEPGELFF. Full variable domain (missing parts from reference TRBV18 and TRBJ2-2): NAGVMQNPRHLVRRRGQEARLRCSPMKGHSHVYWYRQLPEEGLKFMVYLQKENIIDESGMPKERFSAEFPKEGPSILRIQQVVRGDSAAYFCASSPGVEPGELFFGEGSRLTVL.

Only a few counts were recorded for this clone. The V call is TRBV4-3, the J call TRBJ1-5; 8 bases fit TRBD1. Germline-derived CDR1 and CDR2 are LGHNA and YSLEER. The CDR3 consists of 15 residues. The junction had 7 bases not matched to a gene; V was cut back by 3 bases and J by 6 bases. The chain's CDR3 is CASSHGQGAGQPQHF. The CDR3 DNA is TGCGCCAGCAGCCATGGTCAGGGGGCAGGTCAGCCCCAGCATTTT.

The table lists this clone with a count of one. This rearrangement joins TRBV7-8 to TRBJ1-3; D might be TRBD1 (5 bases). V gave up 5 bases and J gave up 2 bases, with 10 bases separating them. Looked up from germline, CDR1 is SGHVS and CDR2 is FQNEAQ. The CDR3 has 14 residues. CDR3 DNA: TGTGCCAGCAGCCCCGCGACAGCTGGAAACACCATATATTTT. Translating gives CASSPATAGNTIYF.

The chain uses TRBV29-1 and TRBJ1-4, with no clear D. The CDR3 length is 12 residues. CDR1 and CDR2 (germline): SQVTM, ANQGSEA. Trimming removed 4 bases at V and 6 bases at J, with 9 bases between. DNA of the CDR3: TGCAGCGTTGGGGCAGACTATGAAAAACTGTTTTTT. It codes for CSVGADYEKLFF.

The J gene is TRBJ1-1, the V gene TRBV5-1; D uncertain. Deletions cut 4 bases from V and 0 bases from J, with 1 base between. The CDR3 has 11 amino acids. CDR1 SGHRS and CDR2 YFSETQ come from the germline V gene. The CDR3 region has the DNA TGCGCCAGCAGCCTGAACACTGAAGCTTTCTTT. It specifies CASSLNTEAFF.

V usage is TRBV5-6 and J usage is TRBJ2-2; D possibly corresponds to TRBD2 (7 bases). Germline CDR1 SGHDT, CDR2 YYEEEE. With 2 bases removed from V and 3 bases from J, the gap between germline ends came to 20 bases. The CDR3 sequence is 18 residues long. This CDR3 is CASSFPLGGGGDTGELFF. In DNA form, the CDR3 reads TGTGCCAGCAGCTTTCCTCTCGGTGGCGGGGGCGACACCGGGGAGCTGTTTTTT.

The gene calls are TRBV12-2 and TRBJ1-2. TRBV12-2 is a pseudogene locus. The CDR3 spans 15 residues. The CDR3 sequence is CASRLALKLGGGYTF. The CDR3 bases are TGTGCAAGTCGCTTAGCGCTTAAACTAGGAGGTGGCTACACCTTC.

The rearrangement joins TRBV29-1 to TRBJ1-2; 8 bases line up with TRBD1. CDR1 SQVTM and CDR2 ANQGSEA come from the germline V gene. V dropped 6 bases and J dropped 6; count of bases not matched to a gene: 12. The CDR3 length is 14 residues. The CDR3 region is CSVERAGGKHGYTF. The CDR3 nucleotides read TGCAGCGTAGAACGGGCAGGGGGCAAGCATGGCTACACCTTC.

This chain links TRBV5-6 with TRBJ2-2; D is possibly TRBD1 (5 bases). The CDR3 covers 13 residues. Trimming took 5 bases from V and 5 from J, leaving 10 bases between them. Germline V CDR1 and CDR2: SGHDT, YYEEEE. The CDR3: CASRETDTGELFF. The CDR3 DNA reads TGTGCCAGCAGGGAGACAGATACCGGGGAGCTGTTTTTT.

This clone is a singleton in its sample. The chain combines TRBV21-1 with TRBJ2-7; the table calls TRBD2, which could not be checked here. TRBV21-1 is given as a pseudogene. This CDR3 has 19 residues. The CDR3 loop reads CASSLQGGKTSGRKEEQYF. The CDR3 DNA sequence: TGTGCCAGCAGTTTACAGGGGGGTAAGACTAGCGGGAGGAAGGAAGAGCAGTACTTC.

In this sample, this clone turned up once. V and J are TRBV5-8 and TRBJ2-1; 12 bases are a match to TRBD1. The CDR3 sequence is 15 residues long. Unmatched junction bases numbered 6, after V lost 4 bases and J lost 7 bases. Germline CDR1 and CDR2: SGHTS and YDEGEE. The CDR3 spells CASSTWDRGRNEQFF. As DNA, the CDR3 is TGTGCCAGCAGCACCTGGGACAGGGGGCGTAATGAGCAGTTCTTC. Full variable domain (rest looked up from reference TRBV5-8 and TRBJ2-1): EAGVTQSPTHLIKTRGQQATLRCSPISGHTSVYWYQQALGLGLQFLLWYDEGEERNRGNFPPRFSGRQFPNYSSELNVNALELEDSALYLCASSTWDRGRNEQFFGPGTRLTVL.

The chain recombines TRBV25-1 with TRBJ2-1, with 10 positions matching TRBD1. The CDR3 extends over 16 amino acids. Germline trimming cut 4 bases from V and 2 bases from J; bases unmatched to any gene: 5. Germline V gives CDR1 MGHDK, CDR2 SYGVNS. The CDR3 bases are TGTGCCAGCAGTGCACGACAGGGGGCGCCCTACAATGAGCAGTTCTTC. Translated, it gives CASSARQGAPYNEQFF.

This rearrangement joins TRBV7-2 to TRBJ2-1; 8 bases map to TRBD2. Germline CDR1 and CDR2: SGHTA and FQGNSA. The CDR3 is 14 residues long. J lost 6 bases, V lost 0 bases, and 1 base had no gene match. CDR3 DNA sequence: TGTGCCAGCAGCTTAGCCCGGGAGGGCAATGAGCAGTTCTTC. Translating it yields CASSLAREGNEQFF.

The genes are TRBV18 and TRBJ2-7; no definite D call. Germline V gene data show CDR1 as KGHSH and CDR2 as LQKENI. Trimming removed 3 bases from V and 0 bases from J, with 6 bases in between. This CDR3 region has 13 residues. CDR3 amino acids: CASSPGDSYEQYF. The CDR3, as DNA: TGTGCCAGCTCACCCGGAGACTCCTACGAGCAGTACTTC.

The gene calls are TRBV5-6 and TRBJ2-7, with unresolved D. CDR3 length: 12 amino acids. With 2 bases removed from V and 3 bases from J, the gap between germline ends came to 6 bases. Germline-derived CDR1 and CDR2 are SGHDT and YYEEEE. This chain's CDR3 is CASSFGNYEQYF. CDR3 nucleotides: TGTGCCAGCAGCTTCGGCAACTACGAGCAGTACTTC.

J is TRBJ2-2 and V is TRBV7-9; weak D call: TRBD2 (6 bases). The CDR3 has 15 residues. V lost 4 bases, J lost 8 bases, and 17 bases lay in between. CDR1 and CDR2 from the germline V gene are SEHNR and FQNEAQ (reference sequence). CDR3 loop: CASSSGWRGGGELFF. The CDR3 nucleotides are TGTGCCAGCAGCTCCGGCTGGAGGGGAGGTGGGGAGCTGTTTTTT.

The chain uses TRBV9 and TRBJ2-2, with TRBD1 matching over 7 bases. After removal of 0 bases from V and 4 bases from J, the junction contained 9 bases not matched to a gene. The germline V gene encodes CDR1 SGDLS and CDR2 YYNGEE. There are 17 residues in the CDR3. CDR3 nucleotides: TGTGCCAGCAGCGTAGGTGGACAGGTCGATGGCACCGGGGAGCTGTTTTTT. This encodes CASSVGGQVDGTGELFF.

In nucleotides, the CDR3 is TGTGCCAGCAGCCAAGAGATCGGGACACCAAGGGGCGAAGAAAACTATGGCTACACCTTC. Translation gives CASSQEIGTPRGEENYGYTF. The rearrangement links TRBV14 to TRBJ1-2, with D perhaps TRBD1 (6 bases). The V end lost 0 bases, the J end lost 2 bases, and 25 bases lay between the germline ends. Germline V gives CDR1 SGHDN, CDR2 FVKESK. This CDR3 has 20 residues.

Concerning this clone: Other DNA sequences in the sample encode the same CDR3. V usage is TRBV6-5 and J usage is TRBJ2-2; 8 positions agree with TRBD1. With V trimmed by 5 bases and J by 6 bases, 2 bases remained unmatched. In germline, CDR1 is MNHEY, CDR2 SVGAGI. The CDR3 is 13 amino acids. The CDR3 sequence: CASSQGAAGELFF. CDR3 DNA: TGTGCCAGCAGTCAGGGGGCGGCCGGGGAGCTGTTTTTT.

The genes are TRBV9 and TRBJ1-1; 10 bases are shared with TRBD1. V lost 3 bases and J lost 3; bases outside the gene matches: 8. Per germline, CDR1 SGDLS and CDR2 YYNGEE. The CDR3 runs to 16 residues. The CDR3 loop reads CASSAVGQGVHTEAFF. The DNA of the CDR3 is TGTGCCAGCAGCGCCGTTGGACAGGGGGTCCACACTGAAGCTTTCTTT.

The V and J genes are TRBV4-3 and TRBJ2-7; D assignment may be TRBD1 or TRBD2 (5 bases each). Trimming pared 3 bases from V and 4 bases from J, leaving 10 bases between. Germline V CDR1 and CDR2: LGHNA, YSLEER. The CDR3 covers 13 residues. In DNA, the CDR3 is TGCGCCAGCAGCCAGGGGGTACGTTACGAGCAGTACTTC. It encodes CASSQGVRYEQYF.

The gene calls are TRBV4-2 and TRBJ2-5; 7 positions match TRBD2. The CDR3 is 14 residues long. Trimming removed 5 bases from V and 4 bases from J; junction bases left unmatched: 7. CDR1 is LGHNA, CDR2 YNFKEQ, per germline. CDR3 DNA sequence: TGTGCCAGCAGCTGGGAGGGGCAGCTAGAGACCCAGTACTTC. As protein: CASSWEGQLETQYF.

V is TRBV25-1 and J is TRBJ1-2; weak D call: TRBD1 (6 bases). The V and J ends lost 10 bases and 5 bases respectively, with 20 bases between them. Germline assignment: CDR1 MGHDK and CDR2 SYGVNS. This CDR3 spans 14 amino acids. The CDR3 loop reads CAIISTGSGYGYTF. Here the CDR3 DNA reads TGTGCCATCATATCTACAGGGTCTGGGTATGGCTACACCTTC.

CDR3 in amino acids: CASSISFGGGYEQYF. Written as DNA, the CDR3 is TGTGCCAGCAGTATCTCTTTCGGGGGCGGGTACGAGCAGTACTTC. The rearrangement uses TRBV6-6 and TRBJ2-7, with D perhaps matching TRBD1 or TRBD2 (6 bases each). CDR3 size: 15 residues. Germline-derived CDR1 and CDR2 are MNHNY and SVGAGI (reference sequence). V was pared by 5 bases and J by 4 bases, with 18 bases between.

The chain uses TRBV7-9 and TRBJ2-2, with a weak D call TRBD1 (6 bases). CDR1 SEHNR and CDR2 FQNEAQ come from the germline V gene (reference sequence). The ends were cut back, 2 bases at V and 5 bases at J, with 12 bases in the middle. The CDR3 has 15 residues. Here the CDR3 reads CASSLPGQETGELFF. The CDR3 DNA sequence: TGTGCCAGCAGCTTACCGGGACAAGAAACCGGGGAGCTGTTTTTT.